One sample yielded the 8 T cell receptor beta chains listed below, sequenced in a study of cytomegalovirus exposure and HLA in healthy donors. Sequenced by immunoSEQ multiplex PCR; TCRdb stores in-frame clones only, minus some. This sample has some 180,000 clones, with roughly 81% found just once. Sequencing input: PBMCs. The receptors were sampled from a woman in her twenties or thirties in good health and CMV-seronegative.

The V call is TRBV19, the J call TRBJ2-7; a possible D gene is TRBD1 (5 bases). Germline V gene data show CDR1 as LNHDA and CDR2 as SQIVND (reference sequence). With 3 bases removed from V and 1 base from J, the gap between germline ends came to 13 bases. This CDR3 is 15 amino acids long. DNA of the CDR3: TGTGCCAGTAGTATCAAGGGGTCCCTATCCTACGAGCAGTACTTC. Translating gives CASSIKGSLSYEQYF.

In its sample, this clone was seen a few times. The rearrangement joins TRBV6-1 to TRBJ2-1; TRBD2 aligns across 8 bases. This CDR3 spans 14 amino acids. V lost 8 bases and J lost 7; bases outside the gene matches: 10. Germline V gene lookup returns CDR1 MNHNS and CDR2 SASEGT. The DNA of the CDR3 is TGTGCCAGCCAGTGGACTAGCCCTGGGAATGAGCAGTTCTTC. Protein product: CASQWTSPGNEQFF.

The CDR3 here is CASSSDRGVNTEAFF. For the CDR3, the DNA is TGTGCCAGCAGTTCAGACAGGGGGGTGAACACTGAAGCTTTCTTT. The chain combines TRBV6-1 with TRBJ1-1; 9 nucleotides match TRBD1. This CDR3 is built from 15 residues. J was trimmed by 0 bases and V by 5 bases; bases with no gene match: 4. Germline-derived CDR1 and CDR2 are MNHNS and SASEGT.

V and J are TRBV30 and TRBJ1-1; 8 nucleotides agree with TRBD1. CDR1 and CDR2 (germline): GTSNPN, SVGIG (reference sequence). The CDR3 runs to 19 residues. J gave up 0 bases and V 7 bases, and 22 bases lay outside the gene matches. CDR3 DNA: TGTGCCTCGGAACAGGGGGTTGGAAGCCCTGGGGCCATGAACACTGAAGCTTTCTTT. Residues: CASEQGVGSPGAMNTEAFF. Together with reference TRBV30 and TRBJ1-1, the CDR3 gives the full variable domain: SQTIHQWPATLVQPVGSPLSLECTVEGTSNPNLYWYRQAAGRGLQLLFYSVGIGQISSEVPQNLSASRPQDRQFILSSKKLLLSDSGFYLCASEQGVGSPGAMNTEAFFGQGTRLTVV.

This clone was observed a handful of times. J is TRBJ1-6 and V is TRBV5-1, with D possibly TRBD1 on 6 matching bases. Deletions cut 3 bases from V and 7 bases from J, with 20 bases between. Germline-derived CDR1 and CDR2 are SGHRS and YFSETQ. CDR3 length equals 17 residues. The CDR3 DNA reads as TGCGCCAGCAGCTCCAGTGGCCCACAGGGCCGCAATTCACCCCTCCACTTT. It is translated as CASSSSGPQGRNSPLHF.

The rearrangement links TRBV2 to TRBJ1-5; D ambiguous. Trimming took off 0 bases at V and 7 bases at J, with 10 bases between the two ends. The CDR3 contains 14 residues. Germline-derived CDR1 and CDR2 are SNHLY and FYNNEI. The CDR3 nucleotides are TGTGCCAGCAGTGAAGCGCTTCAGAGGCAGCCCCAGCATTTT. It encodes CASSEALQRQPQHF.

The chain uses TRBV5-1 and TRBJ2-6; the D is unclear. CDR1 is SGHRS and CDR2 is YFSETQ in the germline V gene. The V and J ends lost 4 bases and 4 bases respectively, with 9 bases between them. The length of the CDR3 is 14 residues. This CDR3 is CASSPSTGANVLTF. In DNA, the CDR3 is TGCGCCAGCAGCCCTAGTACGGGGGCCAACGTCCTGACTTTC.

V and J are TRBV5-1 and TRBJ1-1; tentatively, D is TRBD1 (6 bases). V was trimmed by 4 bases and J by 9 bases, leaving 16 bases between them. The length of the CDR3 is 13 residues. CDR1 is SGHRS, CDR2 YFSETQ, per germline. CDR3 sequence reads: CASSSTGLVQAFF. CDR3 bases: TGCGCCAGCAGCAGCACAGGGTTGGTACAAGCTTTCTTT.